Listed here are 27 T cell receptor beta chains from one sample, sequenced in a study of CD8+CD57+ T cells in acquired aplastic anemia. TCR beta VDJ and CDR3 profiles were obtained from a genomic DNA template. TCRdb passed the reads through MiXCR, listing each CDR3 protein once. The sample holds approximately 170,000 distinct CDR3 sequences, less than 70% seen once. The sample was sorted CD4+, CD8+, or CD8+CD57+ T cells (not recorded which) from PBMCs. The receptors derive from a human donor in good health, serving as a control.

The table lists this clonotype with many counts. The rearrangement links TRBV7-9 to TRBJ1-6; a possible D gene is TRBD1 (5 bases). The ends were cut back, 1 base at V and 10 bases at J, with 8 bases in the middle. The CDR3 has 13 residues. CDR1 and CDR2 from the germline V gene are SEHNR and FQNEAQ (reference sequence). The CDR3 protein is CASSLEAGSPLHF. DNA of the CDR3: TGTGCCAGCAGCTTAGAGGCAGGGTCACCCCTCCACTTT.

Notes on this clonotype: Mismatch with germline at one junction end may stem from a read error. The V gene is TRBV20-1, the J gene TRBJ2-1; perhaps TRBD2 as D (7 bases). Germline loops: CDR1 DFQATT, CDR2 SNEGSKA (reference sequence). This CDR3 has 14 residues. The CDR3 coding sequence is TGCAGAGCTAGGAGGGGGGGGGGATACAATGTGCAGTTCTTC. Residues: CRARRGGGYNVQFF.

This chain uses TRBV27 with TRBJ2-7; 7 nucleotides agree with TRBD2. Germline trimming cut 5 bases from V and 2 bases from J; bases unmatched to any gene: 18. The CDR3 is 18 amino acids. Germline V lookup: CDR1 MNHEY, CDR2 SMNVEV (reference sequence). This CDR3 is CASSQLRGSNLPPYEQYF. Here the CDR3 DNA reads TGTGCCAGCAGTCAACTGCGGGGGAGTAACCTGCCTCCCTACGAGCAGTACTTC.

The sample holds a few counts of this clonotype. V usage is TRBV4-2 and J usage is TRBJ2-5; D perhaps matches TRBD2 (7 bases). The CDR3 runs to 18 residues. Trimming pared 1 base from V and 2 bases from J, leaving 20 bases between. The germline V gene encodes CDR1 LGHNA and CDR2 YNFKEQ. This chain's CDR3 is CASSQVGRGGRAQETQYF. The CDR3 coding sequence is TGTGCCAGCAGCCAAGTGGGGAGGGGGGGCAGGGCACAAGAGACCCAGTACTTC.

This clonotype showed up many times. V and J are TRBV7-8 and TRBJ2-1, with TRBD1 matching 7 bases. The CDR3 is 15 residues long. Per germline, CDR1 SGHVS and CDR2 FQNEAQ. The ends lost 2 bases at V and 6 bases at J; junction bases unmatched: 7. The DNA of the CDR3 is TGTGCCAGCAGCTTACTACGGGACAGCCGCAATGAGCAGTTCTTC. It translates to CASSLLRDSRNEQFF.

This clonotype occurred many times. The J gene is TRBJ1-4, the V gene TRBV28; D perhaps matches TRBD1 (5 bases). The germline V gene has CDR1 MDHEN and CDR2 SYDVKM. The length of the CDR3 is 14 residues. V was shortened by 6 bases and J by 4 bases, with 12 bases between the two germline ends. The chain's CDR3 is CASRGPNFNEKLFF. CDR3 sequence (DNA): TGTGCCAGCAGGGGACCTAATTTTAATGAAAAACTGTTTTTT.

A single count supports this clonotype. J is TRBJ1-2 and V is TRBV5-1; 9 positions agree with TRBD1. Per the germline V gene, CDR1 is SGHRS and CDR2 is YFSETQ. Trimming at V came to 4 bases and at J to 7 bases, leaving 8 bases not matched to a gene. The CDR3 length is 14 residues. This chain's CDR3 is CASSRGGQGTGYTF. The CDR3, as DNA: TGCGCCAGCAGCCGGGGGGGACAGGGAACTGGCTACACCTTC.

The gene calls are TRBV7-2 and TRBJ2-4; D gene unclear. From germline, CDR1 is SGHTA and CDR2 FQGNSA. This CDR3 region has 18 residues. Deletions cut 3 bases from V and 5 bases from J, with 23 bases between. CDR3 residues: CASSLAPPNKMAENIQYF. The CDR3 DNA sequence: TGTGCCAGCAGCTTGGCCCCACCCAATAAAATGGCCGAAAACATTCAGTACTTC.

This clonotype appeared a few times. V usage is TRBV10-3 and J usage is TRBJ2-7, with 9 positions matching TRBD1. Trimming at V came to 5 bases and at J to 2 bases, leaving 4 bases not matched to a gene. Per germline, CDR1 ENHRY and CDR2 SYGVKD. CDR3 size: 14 residues. CDR3 amino acids: CAISLGTGPYEQYF. In DNA form, the CDR3 reads TGTGCCATCAGTCTCGGGACAGGGCCCTACGAGCAGTACTTC.

Comment on this clonotype: The CDR3 carries no conserved terminal phenylalanine or tryptophan, so it likely arises from a read error. The chain recombines TRBV3-1 with TRBJ2-1; 8 bases agree with TRBD1. This CDR3 contains 13 residues. After removal of 4 bases from V and 9 bases from J, the junction contained 5 bases not matched to a gene. Germline loops: CDR1 LGHDT, CDR2 YNNKEL (reference sequence). The CDR3 spells CASSPLTGAEQFL. In nucleotides, the CDR3 is TGTGCCAGCAGCCCTCTGACAGGGGCTGAGCAGTTCCTC.

This clonotype was picked up a small number of times. The chain uses TRBV2 and TRBJ1-2; 8 nucleotides match TRBD1. CDR3 length: 14 residues. The ends lost 4 bases at V and 0 bases at J; junction bases unmatched: 1. CDR1 SNHLY and CDR2 FYNNEI come from the germline V gene. CDR3 nucleotide sequence: TGTGCCAGCAGTGGACAGGGGACTAACTATGGCTACACCTTC. This translates into CASSGQGTNYGYTF.

This clonotype was counted between two and nine times. Without the conserved terminal phenylalanine or tryptophan, this CDR3 likely stems from a read error. It is unclear where the CDR3 begins or ends on the DNA, so no DNA is shown, and the CDR3 is as TCRdb lists it. This chain joins TRBV2 and TRBJ1-1; TRBD1, as called in the table, went unchecked against the DNA. The CDR3 is made up of 16 amino acids, end residues included. Germline V gene lookup returns CDR1 SNHLY and CDR2 FYNNEI. The CDR3 is CASSLTGQTSNTETFL.

J is TRBJ2-5 and V is TRBV15; tentative D call: TRBD2 (6 bases). The CDR3 loop spans 17 amino acids. V lost 3 bases, J lost 5 bases, and 22 bases lay in between. CDR1 and CDR2 from the germline V gene are LNHNV and YYDKDF (reference sequence). In DNA form, the CDR3 reads TGTGCCACCAGCAGCTTAGTTGGGGGGACCGTCGGGGAGACCCAGTACTTC. Amino acids: CATSSLVGGTVGETQYF.

This clonotype has more than one count but fewer than ten. The rearrangement uses TRBV6-5 and TRBJ1-3, with unresolved D. This CDR3 contains 17 residues. Germline-derived CDR1 and CDR2 are MNHEY and SVGAGI. With 0 bases removed from V and 4 bases from J, the gap between germline ends came to 16 bases. The DNA for the CDR3 is TGTGCCAGCAGTTACTCGTCCAAAACCCACTTCGGAAACACCATATATTTT. This sequence encodes CASSYSSKTHFGNTIYF.

The chain uses TRBV20-1 and TRBJ1-2, with TRBD1 matching 10 bases. After removal of 0 bases from V and 8 bases from J, the junction contained 6 bases not matched to a gene. The germline V gene encodes CDR1 DFQATT and CDR2 SNEGSKA (reference sequence). The CDR3 covers 14 residues. CDR3 coding DNA: TGCAGTGCTAGAGACGCCGGGACAGGGGAAGGCTACACCTTC. Translated, it gives CSARDAGTGEGYTF.

The table lists this clonotype with a few counts. One base away lies a much larger clone, so this may be a sequencing read error. The chain joins TRBV13 to TRBJ1-1; D unresolved. Germline lookup yields CDR1 PRHDT and CDR2 FYEKMQ (reference sequence). The CDR3 loop spans 14 amino acids. DNA for the CDR3: TGTGCCAGCAGCTTAACTTCGAAGGCCTTTGAAGCTCTCTTT. It translates to CASSLTSKAFEALF.

This chain joins TRBV15 and TRBJ1-1; D might be TRBD1 (6 bases). The germline V gene encodes CDR1 LNHNV and CDR2 YYDKDF (reference sequence). Between the trimmed V and J ends, which lost 0 bases and 0 bases, there was a span of 14 bases. The CDR3 extends over 17 amino acids. The CDR3 sequence: CATSRDIGQILNTEAFF. CDR3 in DNA: TGTGCCACCAGCAGAGATATCGGACAGATATTGAACACTGAAGCTTTCTTT.

Many counts were recorded for this clonotype. V gene TRBV2 combines with J gene TRBJ1-5; D not resolved. The CDR3 has 13 residues. The germline V and J ends were trimmed by 7 bases and 0 bases, with 7 bases remaining between them. Per the germline V gene, CDR1 is SNHLY and CDR2 is FYNNEI. The CDR3 DNA sequence: TGTGCCAGCAACCTTTATAGCAATCAGCCCCAGCATTTT. As protein: CASNLYSNQPQHF.

This chain connects TRBV10-2 to TRBJ2-3, with D perhaps TRBD1 (5 bases). V shed 10 bases and J shed 2 bases, with 19 bases lying between them. Germline CDR1 and CDR2: WSHSY and SAAADI. The CDR3 extends over 15 amino acids. Here the CDR3 DNA reads TGCGCCATCCAGCCCACAGGCGGAGACACAGATACGCAGTATTTT. It is translated as CAIQPTGGDTDTQYF.

The chain couples TRBV7-8 to TRBJ2-3; 8 positions match TRBD2. Per the germline V gene, CDR1 is SGHVS and CDR2 is FQNEAQ. The CDR3 consists of 16 residues. J was trimmed by 4 bases and V by 2 bases; bases with no gene match: 8. CDR3 protein: CASSLKAGAGADTQYF. The CDR3 DNA reads TGTGCCAGCAGCTTAAAAGCGGGGGCCGGCGCAGATACGCAGTATTTT.

This clonotype has ten or more counts. The chain employs TRBV7-9 and TRBJ1-4; D gene uncertain. Germline V gene data show CDR1 as SEHNR and CDR2 as FQNEAQ (reference sequence). This CDR3 has 16 amino acids. V gave up 1 base and J gave up 0 bases, with 9 bases separating them. CDR3 sequence reads: CASSLVILATNEKLFF. In DNA, the CDR3 is TGTGCCAGCAGCTTAGTTATACTTGCAACTAATGAAAAACTGTTTTTT.

J is TRBJ1-1 and V is TRBV3-1; 7 bases map to TRBD1. The CDR3 runs to 18 residues. The V and J ends lost 1 base and 2 bases, in that order; junction bases with no gene match: 13. Germline V gene sequence: CDR1 LGHDT, CDR2 YNNKEL (reference sequence). The CDR3 reads CASSQARQGSLLNTEAFF. Here the CDR3 DNA reads TGTGCCAGCAGCCAAGCCAGACAGGGATCTCTTCTCAACACTGAAGCTTTCTTT.

About this clonotype: A read error may produce the germline difference seen at one junction end. The rearrangement uses TRBV7-3 and TRBJ1-4; the D gene is possibly TRBD1 (6 bases). Germline V gene lookup returns CDR1 SGHTA and CDR2 FQGTGA. This CDR3 spans 14 amino acids. In DNA form, the CDR3 reads TGTGCCAGCAGCTTACCGGACAGTAATGAAAAGCTGTTTTTT. Residues: CASSLPDSNEKLFF. Based on the CDR3 plus reference TRBV7-3 and TRBJ1-4, the full variable domain is GAGVSQTPSNKVTEKGKYVELRCDPISGHTALYWYRQSLGQGPEFLIYFQGTGAADDSGLPNDRFFAVRPEGSVSTLKIQRTERGDSAVYLCASSLPDSNEKLFFGSGTQLSVL.

Remarks on this clonotype: With a much larger clone just one base away, this may be a read error. The rearrangement uses TRBV6-5 and TRBJ1-2; 10 bases line up with TRBD1. Germline CDR1 MNHEY, CDR2 SVGAGI. Trimming cost V 6 bases and J 7 bases; bases outside gene matches: 14. The CDR3 loop spans 16 amino acids. This chain's CDR3 is CASRQGQGNGERGYTF. Written as DNA, the CDR3 is TGTGCCAGCAGGCAGGGACAGGGGAACGGAGAGCGTGGCTACACCTTC.

This chain joins TRBV20-1 and TRBJ1-6; D ambiguous. The CDR3 consists of 19 residues. Trimming shortened V by 1 base and J by 8 bases, and 27 bases separated the two germline ends. Germline-derived CDR1 and CDR2 are DFQATT and SNEGSKA (reference sequence). The CDR3 loop reads CSARGVRQQFSELDSPLHF. The CDR3 coding sequence is TGCAGTGCTAGAGGTGTTCGTCAACAGTTCAGCGAGTTGGATTCACCCCTCCACTTT.

Concerning this clonotype: Relative to the germline gene, one junction end is altered; a read error may explain this. This sequence joins TRBV11-2 and TRBJ2-5, with D tentatively TRBD1 or TRBD2 (6 bases each). Germline CDR1 and CDR2: SGHAT and FQNNGV. The CDR3 contains 13 residues. Written as DNA, the CDR3 is TGTGCCAGCACCGGGGGCACCCAAGGGACCCAGTACTTC. Protein: CASTGGTQGTQYF.

This clonotype came up a few times. This chain connects TRBV15 to TRBJ2-5, with D unclear. V shed 6 bases and J shed 5 bases, with 7 bases lying between them. This CDR3 comprises 11 residues. Germline CDR1 reads LNHNV; CDR2 reads YYDKDF (reference sequence). The CDR3 nucleotides read TGTGCCACCAGACTTGAGGAGACCCAGTACTTC. Protein sequence: CATRLEETQYF.